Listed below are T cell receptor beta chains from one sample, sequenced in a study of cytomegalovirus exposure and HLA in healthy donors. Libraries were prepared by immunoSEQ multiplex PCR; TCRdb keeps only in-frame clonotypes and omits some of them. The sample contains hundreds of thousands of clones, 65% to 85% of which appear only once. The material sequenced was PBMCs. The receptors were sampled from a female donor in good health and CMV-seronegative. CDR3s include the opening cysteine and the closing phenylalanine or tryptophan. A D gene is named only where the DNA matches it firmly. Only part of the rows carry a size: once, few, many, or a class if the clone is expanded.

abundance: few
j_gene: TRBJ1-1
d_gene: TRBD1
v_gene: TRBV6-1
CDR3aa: CASSSRDRNTEAFF
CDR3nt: TGTGCCAGCAGTTCCCGGGACAGGAACACTGAAGCTTTCTTT

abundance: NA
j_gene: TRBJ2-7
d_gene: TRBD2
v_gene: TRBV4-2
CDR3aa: CASSQAGGGSRTYEQYF
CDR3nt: TGTGCCAGCAGCCAAGCGGGGGGAGGGAGCAGGACCTACGAGCAGTACTTC

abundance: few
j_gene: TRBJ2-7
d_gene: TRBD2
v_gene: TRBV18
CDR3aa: CASSLTPGLAGASYEQYF
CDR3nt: TGTGCCAGCTCACTCACGCCAGGACTAGCGGGAGCAAGCTACGAGCAGTACTTC

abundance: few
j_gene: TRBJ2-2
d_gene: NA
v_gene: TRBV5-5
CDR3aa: CASSLWQNTGELFF
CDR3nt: TGTGCCAGCAGCTTGTGGCAGAACACCGGGGAGCTGTTTTTT

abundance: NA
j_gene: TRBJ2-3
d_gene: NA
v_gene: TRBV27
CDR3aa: CASNPSGESTDTQYF
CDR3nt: TGTGCCAGCAACCCCTCCGGGGAGTCCACAGATACGCAGTATTTT

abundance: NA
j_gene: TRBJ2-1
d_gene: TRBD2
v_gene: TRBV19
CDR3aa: CASRGVGNEQFF
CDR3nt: TGTGCCAGTCGGGGGGTCGGCAATGAGCAGTTCTTC

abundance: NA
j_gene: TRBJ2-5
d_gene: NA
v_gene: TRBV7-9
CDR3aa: CASSPLEPQETQYF
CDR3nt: TGTGCCAGCAGCCCACTGGAGCCGCAAGAGACCCAGTACTTC

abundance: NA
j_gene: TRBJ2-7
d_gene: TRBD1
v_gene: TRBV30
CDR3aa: CAWSTGTGVYEQYF
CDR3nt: TGTGCCTGGAGTACCGGGACAGGGGTGTACGAGCAGTACTTC

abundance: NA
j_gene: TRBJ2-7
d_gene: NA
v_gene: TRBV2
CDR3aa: CASSGHEQYF
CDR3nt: TGTGCCAGCAGTGGGCACGAGCAGTACTTC

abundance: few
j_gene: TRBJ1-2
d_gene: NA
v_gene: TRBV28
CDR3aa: CASSLTSYGYTF
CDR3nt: TGTGCCAGCAGTTTAACCAGCTATGGCTACACCTTC

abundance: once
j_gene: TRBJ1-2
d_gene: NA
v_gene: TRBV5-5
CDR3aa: CASRATGTSNYGYTF
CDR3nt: TGTGCCAGCAGGGCGACGGGGACATCAAACTATGGCTACACCTTC

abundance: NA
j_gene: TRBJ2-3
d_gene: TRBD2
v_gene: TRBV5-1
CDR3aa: CASSLGRERVTDTQYF
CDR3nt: TGCGCCAGCAGCTTGGGGCGGGAGCGGGTCACAGATACGCAGTATTTT

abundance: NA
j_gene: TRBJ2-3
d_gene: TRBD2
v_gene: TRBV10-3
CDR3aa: CAISERTSGAGDTDTQYF
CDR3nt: TGTGCCATCAGTGAGCGAACTAGCGGGGCGGGGGACACAGATACGCAGTATTTT

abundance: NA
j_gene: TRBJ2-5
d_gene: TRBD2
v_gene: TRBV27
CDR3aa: CASSFRGSPGETQYF
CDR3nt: TGTGCCAGCAGTTTTCGCGGGAGCCCAGGGGAGACCCAGTACTTC

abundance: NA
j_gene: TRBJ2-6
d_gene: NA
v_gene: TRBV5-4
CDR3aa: CASSFPRGANVLTF
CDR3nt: TGTGCCAGCAGCTTTCCGCGCGGGGCCAACGTCCTGACTTTC

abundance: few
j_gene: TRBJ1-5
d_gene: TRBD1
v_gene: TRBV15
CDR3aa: CATSRNTGGAQPQHF
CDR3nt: TGTGCCACCAGCAGGAATACAGGGGGAGCGCAGCCCCAGCATTTT

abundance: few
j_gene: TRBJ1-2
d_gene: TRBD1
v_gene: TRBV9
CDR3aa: CASSADWGSGQNYGYTF
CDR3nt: TGTGCCAGCAGCGCGGACTGGGGATCGGGACAGAACTATGGCTACACCTTC

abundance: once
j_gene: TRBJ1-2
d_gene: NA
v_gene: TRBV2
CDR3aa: CASTVREGYTF
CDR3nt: TGTGCCAGTACGGTCAGGGAAGGCTACACCTTC

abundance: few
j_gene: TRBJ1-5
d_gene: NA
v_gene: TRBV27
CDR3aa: CASSLSSQPQHF
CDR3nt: TGTGCCAGCAGTTTAAGCTCTCAGCCCCAGCATTTT

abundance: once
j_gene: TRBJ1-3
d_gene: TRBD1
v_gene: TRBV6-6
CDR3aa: CASSYPLTGTGNTIYF
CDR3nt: TGTGCCAGCAGTTACCCCTTGACAGGGACAGGAAACACCATATATTTT

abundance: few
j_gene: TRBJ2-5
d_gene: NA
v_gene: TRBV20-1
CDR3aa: CSATDRETQYF
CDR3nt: TGCAGTGCCACAGACAGAGAGACCCAGTACTTC

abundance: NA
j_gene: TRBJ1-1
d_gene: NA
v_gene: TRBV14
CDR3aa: CASSQDAEAGVSAEAFF
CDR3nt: TGTGCCAGCAGCCAAGACGCGGAAGCAGGGGTGAGCGCTGAAGCTTTCTTT

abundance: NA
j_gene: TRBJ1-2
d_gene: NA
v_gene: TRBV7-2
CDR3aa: CASSLAGEDGYTF
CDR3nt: TGTGCCAGCAGCTTAGCGGGAGAGGATGGCTACACCTTC

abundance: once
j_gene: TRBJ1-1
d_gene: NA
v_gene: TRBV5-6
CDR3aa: CASSSDFGGTDTEAFF
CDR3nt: TGTGCCAGCAGTTCAGATTTCGGGGGTACCGACACTGAAGCTTTCTTT

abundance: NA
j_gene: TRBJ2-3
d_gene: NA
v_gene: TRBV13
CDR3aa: CASSHNLDTQYF
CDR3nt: TGTGCCAGCAGCCACAATTTGGATACGCAGTATTTT

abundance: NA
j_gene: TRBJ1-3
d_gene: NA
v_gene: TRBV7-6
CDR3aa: CASSLVAGDGGNTIYF
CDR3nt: TGTGCCAGCAGCTTAGTGGCCGGGGATGGTGGAAACACCATATATTTT

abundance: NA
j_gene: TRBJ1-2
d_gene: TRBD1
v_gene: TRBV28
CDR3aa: CASRRTGSYGYTF
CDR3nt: TGTGCCAGCAGGAGGACAGGGAGCTATGGCTACACCTTC

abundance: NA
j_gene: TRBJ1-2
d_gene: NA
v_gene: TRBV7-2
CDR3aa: CASRTVNNYGYTF
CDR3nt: TGTGCCAGCCGGACAGTGAATAACTATGGCTACACCTTC

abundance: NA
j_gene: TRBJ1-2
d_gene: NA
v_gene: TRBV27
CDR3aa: CASSLSSRYGYTF
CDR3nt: TGTGCCAGCAGTTTATCGTCTAGGTATGGCTACACCTTC

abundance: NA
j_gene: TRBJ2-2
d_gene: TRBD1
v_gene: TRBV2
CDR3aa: CASESGTGTGELFF
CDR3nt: TGTGCCAGCGAGTCCGGGACAGGGACCGGGGAGCTGTTTTTT

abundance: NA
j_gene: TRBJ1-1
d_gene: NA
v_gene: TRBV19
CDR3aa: CASSIVGATEAFF
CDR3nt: TGTGCCAGTAGTATAGTTGGGGCTACTGAAGCTTTCTTT

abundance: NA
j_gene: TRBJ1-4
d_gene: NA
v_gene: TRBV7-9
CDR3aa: CSSSLGATNEKLFF
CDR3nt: TGTTCCAGCAGCCTGGGAGCTACCAATGAAAAACTGTTTTTT

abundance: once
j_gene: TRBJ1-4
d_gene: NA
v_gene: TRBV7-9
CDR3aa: CSSSLEGGAKEKLFF
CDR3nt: TGTTCCAGCAGCTTAGAGGGGGGGGCGAAAGAAAAACTGTTTTTT

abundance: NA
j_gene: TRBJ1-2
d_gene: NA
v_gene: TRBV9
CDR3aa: CASRPVGLFAGYTF
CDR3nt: TGTGCCAGCAGACCCGTCGGTCTCTTTGCTGGCTACACCTTC

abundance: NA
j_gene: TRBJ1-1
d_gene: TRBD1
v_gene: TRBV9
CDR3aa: CASSERGPGEAFF
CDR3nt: TGTGCCAGCAGCGAAAGGGGGCCCGGTGAAGCTTTCTTT

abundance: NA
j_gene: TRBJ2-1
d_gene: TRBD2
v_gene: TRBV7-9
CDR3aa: CASSAAGGAYNEQFF
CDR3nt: TGTGCCAGCAGCGCCGCGGGAGGGGCCTACAATGAGCAGTTCTTC

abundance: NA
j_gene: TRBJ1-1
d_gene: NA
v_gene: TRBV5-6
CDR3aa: CASSSPQMAEAFF
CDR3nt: TGTGCCAGCAGCTCCCCACAGATGGCTGAAGCTTTCTTT

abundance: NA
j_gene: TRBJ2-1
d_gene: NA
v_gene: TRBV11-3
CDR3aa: CASSPERGSSYNEQFF
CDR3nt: TGTGCCAGCAGCCCTGAACGGGGGAGCTCCTACAATGAGCAGTTCTTC

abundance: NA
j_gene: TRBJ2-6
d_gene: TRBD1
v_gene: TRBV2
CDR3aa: CASSRDRMLSGANVLTF
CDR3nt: TGTGCCAGCAGTCGGGACAGAATGCTCTCTGGGGCCAACGTCCTGACTTTC

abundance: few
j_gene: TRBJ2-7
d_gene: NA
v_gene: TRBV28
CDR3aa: CASSLTYEQYF
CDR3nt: TGTGCCAGCAGCCTAACCTACGAGCAGTACTTC

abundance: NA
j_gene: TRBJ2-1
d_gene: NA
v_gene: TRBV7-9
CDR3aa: CASSYSWVGNEQFF
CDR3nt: TGTGCCAGCAGCTACTCGTGGGTCGGGAATGAGCAGTTCTTC

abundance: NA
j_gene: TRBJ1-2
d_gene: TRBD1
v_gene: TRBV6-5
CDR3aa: CASSRGGTGPGGYTF
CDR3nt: TGTGCCAGCAGCCGGGGGGGGACAGGGCCGGGTGGCTACACCTTC

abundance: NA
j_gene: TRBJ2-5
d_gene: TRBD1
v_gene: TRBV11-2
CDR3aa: CASSSRGWGETQYF
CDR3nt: TGTGCCAGCAGCTCCAGGGGGTGGGGGGAGACCCAGTACTTC

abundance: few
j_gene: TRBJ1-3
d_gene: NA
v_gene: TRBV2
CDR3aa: CASSEGRGTGNTIYF
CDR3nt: TGTGCCAGCAGTGAAGGCAGGGGTACTGGAAACACCATATATTTT

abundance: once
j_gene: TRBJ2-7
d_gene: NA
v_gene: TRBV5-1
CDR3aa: CASSLTGRNHEQYF
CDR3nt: TGCGCCAGCAGCTTGACGGGAAGGAACCACGAGCAGTACTTC

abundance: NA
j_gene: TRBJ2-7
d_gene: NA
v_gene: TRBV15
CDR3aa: CATSRSTRITSYEQYF
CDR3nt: TGTGCCACCAGCAGATCAACTAGGATAACGAGTTACGAGCAGTACTTC

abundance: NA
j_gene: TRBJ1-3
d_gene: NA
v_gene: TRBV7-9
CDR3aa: CASSPPGGSGNTIYF
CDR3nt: TGTGCCAGCAGCCCCCCCGGAGGCTCTGGAAACACCATATATTTT

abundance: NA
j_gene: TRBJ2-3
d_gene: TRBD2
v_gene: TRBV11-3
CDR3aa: CASSYGRAITDTQYF
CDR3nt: TGTGCCAGCAGTTACGGGAGGGCAATCACAGATACGCAGTATTTT

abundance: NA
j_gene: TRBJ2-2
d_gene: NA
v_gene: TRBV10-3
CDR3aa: CAISDSGYNTGELFF
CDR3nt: TGTGCCATCAGTGATTCAGGGTATAACACCGGGGAGCTGTTTTTT

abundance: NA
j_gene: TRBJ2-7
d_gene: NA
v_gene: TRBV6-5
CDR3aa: CASYGGTPYEQYF
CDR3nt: TGTGCCAGCTACGGAGGGACCCCCTACGAGCAGTACTTC

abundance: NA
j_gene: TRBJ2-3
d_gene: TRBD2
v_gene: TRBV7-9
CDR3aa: CASSLGLAGGVTDTQYF
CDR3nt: TGTGCCAGCAGCTTAGGACTAGCGGGAGGGGTCACAGATACGCAGTATTTT